This entry describes one T cell receptor beta chain. This entry is derived from a study of T cell changes during pregnancy in multiple sclerosis. The CDR3 has 13 amino acids. Trimming pared 5 bases from V and 5 bases from J, leaving 12 bases between. Germline CDR1 is MNHEY and CDR2 is SVGAGI. The repertoire was sequenced with immunoSEQ multiplex PCR; TCRdb's copy has only in-frame clones and lacks some. This table has under 50,000 clones, roughly nine tenths appearing once. The genes are TRBV6-5 and TRBJ2-5; a possible D gene is TRBD2 (7 bases). The source material was CD4+ T cells from peripheral blood mononuclear cells, sampled in the second trimester of pregnancy. The clonotype comes from a female donor in good health, enrolled as a control in a pregnancy study. In DNA, the CDR3 is TGTGCCAGCAGTGTAGAGGGGGGGGAGACCCAGTACTTC. Its protein is CASSVEGGETQYF.